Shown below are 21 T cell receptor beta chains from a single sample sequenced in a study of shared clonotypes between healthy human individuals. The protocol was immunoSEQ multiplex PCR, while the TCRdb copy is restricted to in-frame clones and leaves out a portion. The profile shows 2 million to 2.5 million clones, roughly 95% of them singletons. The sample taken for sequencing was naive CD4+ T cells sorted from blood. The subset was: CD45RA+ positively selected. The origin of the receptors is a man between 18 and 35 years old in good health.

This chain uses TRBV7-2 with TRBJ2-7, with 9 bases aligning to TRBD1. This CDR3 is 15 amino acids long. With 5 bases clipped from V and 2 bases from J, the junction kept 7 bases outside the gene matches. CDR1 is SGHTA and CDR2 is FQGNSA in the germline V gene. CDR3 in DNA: TGTGCCAGCAGCCGACCGGGACAGGGCACCTACGAGCAGTACTTC. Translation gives CASSRPGQGTYEQYF.

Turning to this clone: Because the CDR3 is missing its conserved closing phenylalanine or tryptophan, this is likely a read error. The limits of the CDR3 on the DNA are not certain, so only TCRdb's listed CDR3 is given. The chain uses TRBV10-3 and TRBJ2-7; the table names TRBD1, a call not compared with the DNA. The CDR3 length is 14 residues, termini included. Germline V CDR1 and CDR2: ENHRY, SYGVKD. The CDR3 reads CAISEYSPAGTVRL.

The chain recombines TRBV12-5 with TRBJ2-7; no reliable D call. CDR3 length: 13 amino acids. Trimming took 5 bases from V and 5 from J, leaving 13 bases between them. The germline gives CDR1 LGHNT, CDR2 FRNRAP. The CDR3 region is CASGIFRSNEQYF. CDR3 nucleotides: TGTGCTAGTGGTATATTTCGGAGTAACGAGCAGTACTTC.

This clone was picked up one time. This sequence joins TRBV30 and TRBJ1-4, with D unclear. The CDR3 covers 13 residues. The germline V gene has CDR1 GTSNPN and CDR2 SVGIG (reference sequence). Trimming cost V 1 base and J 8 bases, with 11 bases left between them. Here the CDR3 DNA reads TGTGCCTGGAGTGGGAGGCAATACGAAAAACTGTTTTTT. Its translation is CAWSGRQYEKLFF. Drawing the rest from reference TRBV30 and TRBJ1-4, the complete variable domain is SQTIHQWPATLVQPVGSPLSLECTVEGTSNPNLYWYRQAAGRGLQLLFYSVGIGQISSEVPQNLSASRPQDRQFILSSKKLLLSDSGFYLCAWSGRQYEKLFFGSGTQLSVL.

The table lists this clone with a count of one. CDR3 nucleotides: TGTGCCAGCAGTTCAGGGACCCCCGGAAACACCATATATTTT. Its protein product is CASSSGTPGNTIYF. This sequence joins TRBV6-6 and TRBJ1-3; TRBD1 is a possible D gene (5 bases). V lost 4 bases and J lost 4, with 11 bases in between. The CDR3 runs to 14 residues. Per the germline V gene, CDR1 is MNHNY and CDR2 is SVGAGI (reference sequence).

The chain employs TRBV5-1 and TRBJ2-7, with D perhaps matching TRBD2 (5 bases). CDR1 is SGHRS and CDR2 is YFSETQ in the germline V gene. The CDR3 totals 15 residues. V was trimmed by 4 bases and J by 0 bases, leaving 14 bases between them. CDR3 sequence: CASSLRSGNSYEQYF. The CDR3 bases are TGCGCCAGCAGCCTAAGGTCGGGAAACTCCTACGAGCAGTACTTC.

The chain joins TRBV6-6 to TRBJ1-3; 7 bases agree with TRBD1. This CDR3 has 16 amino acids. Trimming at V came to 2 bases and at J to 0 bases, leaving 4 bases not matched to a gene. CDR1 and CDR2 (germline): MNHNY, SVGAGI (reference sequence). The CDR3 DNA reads TGTGCCAGCAGTTACACGTCAGGGGGCTCTGGAAACACCATATATTTT. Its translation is CASSYTSGGSGNTIYF.

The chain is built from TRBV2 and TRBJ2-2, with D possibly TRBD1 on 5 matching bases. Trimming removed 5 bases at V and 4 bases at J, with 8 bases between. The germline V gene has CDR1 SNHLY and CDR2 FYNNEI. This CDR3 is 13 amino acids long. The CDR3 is CASSPDTTGELFF. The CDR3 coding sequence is TGTGCCAGCAGTCCGGACACCACCGGGGAGCTGTTTTTT.

The CDR3 sequence: CASSSRLAGYQETQYF. DNA of the CDR3: TGTGCCAGCAGTTCTCGACTAGCGGGGTACCAAGAGACCCAGTACTTC. V is TRBV28 and J is TRBJ2-5; 11 bases agree with TRBD2. The germline CDR1 and CDR2 sequences are MDHEN and SYDVKM. The CDR3 covers 16 residues. J gave up 0 bases and V 4 bases, and 4 bases lay outside the gene matches.

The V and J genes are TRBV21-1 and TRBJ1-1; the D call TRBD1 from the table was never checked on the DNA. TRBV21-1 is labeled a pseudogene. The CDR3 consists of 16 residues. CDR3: CASSKVDTLPNTEAFF. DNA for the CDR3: TGTGCCAGCAGCAAAGTCGACACCCTACCCAACACTGAAGCTTTCTTT.

CDR3 nucleotides: TGTGCCAGCAGCGGCAGGGCCCCCGGGGAGCTGTTTTTT. Translation: CASSGRAPGELFF. The chain is built from TRBV2 and TRBJ2-2; D is perhaps TRBD1 (5 bases). Trimming cost V 6 bases and J 6 bases, with 11 bases left between them. The CDR3 consists of 13 residues. The germline CDR1 and CDR2 sequences are SNHLY and FYNNEI. Using reference TRBV2 and TRBJ2-2 for the parts outside the CDR3, the full variable domain is EPEVTQTPSHQVTQMGQEVILRCVPISNHLYFYWYRQILGQKVEFLVSFYNNEISEKSEIFDDQFSVERPDGSNFTLKIRSTKLEDSAMYFCASSGRAPGELFFGEGSRLTVL.

CDR3: CASSPIGQAPVTNTGELFF. CDR3 bases: TGCGCCAGCAGCCCAATCGGACAGGCCCCTGTGACGAACACCGGGGAGCTGTTTTTT. This chain connects TRBV5-1 to TRBJ2-2, with TRBD1 matching 7 bases. The trim removed 4 bases at V and 0 bases at J, leaving 15 bases unmatched. This CDR3 contains 19 residues. Germline-derived CDR1 and CDR2 are SGHRS and YFSETQ.

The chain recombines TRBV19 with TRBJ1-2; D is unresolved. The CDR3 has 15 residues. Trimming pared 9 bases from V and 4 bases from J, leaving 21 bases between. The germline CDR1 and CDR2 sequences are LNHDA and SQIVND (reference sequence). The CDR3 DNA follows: TGTGCCAGGGCTTCTGGGAGGACTGATGGCTATGGCTACACCTTC. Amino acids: CARASGRTDGYGYTF.

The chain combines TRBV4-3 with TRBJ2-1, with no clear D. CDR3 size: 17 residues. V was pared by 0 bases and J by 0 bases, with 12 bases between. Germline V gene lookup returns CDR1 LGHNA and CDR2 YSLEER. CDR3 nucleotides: TGCGCCAGCAGCCAAGATATTAGCACTTCCTCCTACAATGAGCAGTTCTTC. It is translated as CASSQDISTSSYNEQFF.

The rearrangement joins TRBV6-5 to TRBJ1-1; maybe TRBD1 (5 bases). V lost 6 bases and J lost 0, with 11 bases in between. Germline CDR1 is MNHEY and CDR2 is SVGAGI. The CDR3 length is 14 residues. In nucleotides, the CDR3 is TGTGCCAGCAGACGACAGAACATGAACACTGAAGCTTTCTTT. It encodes CASRRQNMNTEAFF.

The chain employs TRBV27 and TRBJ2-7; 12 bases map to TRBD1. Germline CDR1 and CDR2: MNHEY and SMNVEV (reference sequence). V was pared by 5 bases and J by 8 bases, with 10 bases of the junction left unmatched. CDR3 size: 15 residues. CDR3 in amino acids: CASSGTGGFFTKQYF. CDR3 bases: TGTGCCAGCAGTGGGACAGGGGGCTTTTTCACGAAGCAGTACTTC.

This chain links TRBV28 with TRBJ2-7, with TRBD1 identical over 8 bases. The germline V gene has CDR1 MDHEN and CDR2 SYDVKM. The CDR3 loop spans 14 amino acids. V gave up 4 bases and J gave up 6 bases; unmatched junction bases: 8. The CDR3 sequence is CASSSKPTGVEQYF. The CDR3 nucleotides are TGTGCCAGCAGTTCAAAGCCGACAGGGGTCGAGCAGTACTTC.

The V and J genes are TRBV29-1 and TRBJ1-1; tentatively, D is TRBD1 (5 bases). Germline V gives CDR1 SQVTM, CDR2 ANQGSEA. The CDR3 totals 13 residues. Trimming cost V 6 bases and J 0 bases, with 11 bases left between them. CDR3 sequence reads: CSVLRVLNTEAFF. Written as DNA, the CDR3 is TGCAGCGTCCTCAGGGTTCTGAACACTGAAGCTTTCTTT.

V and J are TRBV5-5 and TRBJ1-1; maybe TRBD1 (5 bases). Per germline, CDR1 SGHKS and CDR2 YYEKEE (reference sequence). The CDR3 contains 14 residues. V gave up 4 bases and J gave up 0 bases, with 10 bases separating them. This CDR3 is CASSHGGLNTEAFF. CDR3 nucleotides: TGTGCCAGCAGCCACGGGGGATTGAACACTGAAGCTTTCTTT.

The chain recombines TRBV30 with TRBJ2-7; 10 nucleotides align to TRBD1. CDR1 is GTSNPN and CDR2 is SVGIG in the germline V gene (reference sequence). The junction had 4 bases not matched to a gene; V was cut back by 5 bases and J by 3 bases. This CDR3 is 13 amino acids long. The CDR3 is CAWSGQGNYEQYF. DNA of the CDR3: TGTGCCTGGTCGGGACAGGGGAACTACGAGCAGTACTTC.

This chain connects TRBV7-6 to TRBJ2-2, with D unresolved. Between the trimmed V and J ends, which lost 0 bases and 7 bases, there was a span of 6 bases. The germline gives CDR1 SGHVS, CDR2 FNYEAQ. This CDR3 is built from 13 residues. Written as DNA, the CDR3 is TGTGCCAGCAGCTTAGCCGCGGTCGGGGAGCTGTTTTTT. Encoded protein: CASSLAAVGELFF.